Below are 26 T cell receptor beta chains sequenced from a single sample in a study of technical replicates of blood from a few donors. Profiling relied on immunoSEQ multiplex PCR, and the TCRdb table lists in-frame clones only, not all of them. The profile shows some 57,000 clones, roughly nine tenths of them singletons. Sequencing was performed on PBMCs. Receptor source: a human donor in good health. Some clones in this sample may be carry-over from other donors' samples.

This chain joins TRBV9 and TRBJ2-2; a weak D match, TRBD2 (5 bases). The CDR3 has 16 residues. V lost 4 bases, J lost 3 bases, and 16 bases lay in between. Germline-derived CDR1 and CDR2 are SGDLS and YYNGEE. The CDR3: CASSPRRGSHTGELFF. The CDR3 DNA follows: TGTGCCAGCAGCCCTCGCCGGGGTAGTCACACCGGGGAGCTGTTTTTT.

Only one count was recorded for this clone. The rearrangement uses TRBV7-8 and TRBJ2-3, with D perhaps matching TRBD2 (6 bases). The CDR3 is 13 amino acids. CDR1 and CDR2 from the germline V gene are SGHVS and FQNEAQ. V lost 0 bases and J lost 5, with 6 bases in between. CDR3 in amino acids: CASSLAGGDTQYF. CDR3 bases: TGTGCCAGCAGCTTAGCGGGGGGAGATACGCAGTATTTT. Full variable domain (remainder filled in from reference TRBV7-8 and TRBJ2-3): GAGVSQSPRYKVAKRGQDVALRCDPISGHVSLFWYQQALGQGPEFLTYFQNEAQLDKSGLPSDRFFAERPEGSVSTLKIQRTQQEDSAVYLCASSLAGGDTQYFGPGTRLTVL.

The V and J genes are TRBV5-4 and TRBJ2-2; 8 bases align to TRBD2. The J segment lost 4 bases and the V segment lost 4 bases, leaving 12 bases of the junction unmatched. The germline V gene has CDR1 SGHNT and CDR2 YYREEE (reference sequence). The CDR3 runs to 17 residues. The CDR3 spells CASSKRVGGAGTGELFF. Written as DNA, the CDR3 is TGTGCCAGCAGCAAGCGTGTCGGGGGGGCGGGCACCGGGGAGCTGTTTTTT.

The genes are TRBV18 and TRBJ1-6, with TRBD1 matching over 7 bases. Trimming took 3 bases from V and 5 from J; bases not matched to a gene: 1. Germline CDR1 reads KGHSH; CDR2 reads LQKENI. The CDR3 runs to 14 residues. The CDR3 DNA is TGTGCCAGCTCACCCGGACAGGATAATTCACCCCTCCACTTT. Translating it yields CASSPGQDNSPLHF.

V gene TRBV4-2 combines with J gene TRBJ1-6; 10 bases fit TRBD1. The V and J ends lost 5 bases and 8 bases, in that order; junction bases with no gene match: 12. CDR3 length: 17 residues. Germline-derived CDR1 and CDR2 are LGHNA and YNFKEQ. The CDR3 protein is CASSLLVGQGMYSPLHF. CDR3 DNA: TGTGCCAGCAGCTTACTAGTGGGACAGGGGATGTATTCACCCCTCCACTTT.

CDR3: CASSLAGEGYYGYTF. CDR3 nucleotides: TGTGCCAGCAGCCTGGCGGGGGAGGGGTACTATGGCTACACCTTC. The V call is TRBV7-2, the J call TRBJ1-2, with D perhaps matching TRBD1 (5 bases). Looked up from germline, CDR1 is SGHTA and CDR2 is FQGNSA. V lost 5 bases, J lost 3 bases, and 16 bases lay in between. There are 15 residues in the CDR3. The full variable domain, in which reference TRBV7-2 and TRBJ1-2 provide the parts outside the CDR3, is GAGVSQSPSNKVTEKGKDVELRCDPISGHTALYWYRQSLGQGLEFLIYFQGNSAPDKSGLPSDRFSAERTGGSVSTLTIQRTQQEDSAVYLCASSLAGEGYYGYTFGSGTRLTVV.

The V gene is TRBV10-3, the J gene TRBJ2-1; 10 positions match TRBD2. V lost 4 bases to trimming and J lost 8 bases; unmatched junction nucleotides: 8. This CDR3 comprises 15 residues. In germline, CDR1 is ENHRY, CDR2 SYGVKD. The CDR3 loop is CAISGGAGGPYEQFF. The CDR3 DNA reads TGTGCCATCAGTGGGGGAGCGGGAGGGCCGTATGAGCAGTTCTTC.

CDR3 region: CASSLGGEVHQPQHF. CDR3 DNA: TGTGCCAGCAGCTTAGGCGGGGAGGTCCATCAGCCCCAGCATTTT. The chain recombines TRBV7-9 with TRBJ1-5, with no clear D. CDR1 and CDR2 (germline): SEHNR, FQNEAQ (reference sequence). V lost 1 base, J lost 5 bases, and 12 bases lay in between. The CDR3 covers 15 residues.

The rearrangement uses TRBV11-3 and TRBJ2-7, with TRBD2 identical over 7 bases. The germline CDR1 and CDR2 sequences are SGHNT and YENEEA. V lost 4 bases and J lost 7; bases outside the gene matches: 7. This CDR3 is built from 13 residues. CDR3 bases: TGTGCCAGCAGCTCGAGGGAGGGCAGGGAGCAGTACTTC. Protein sequence: CASSSREGREQYF.

V gene TRBV6-5 combines with J gene TRBJ2-5, with TRBD2 matching over 9 bases. Germline CDR1 reads MNHEY; CDR2 reads SVGAGI. Unmatched junction bases numbered 11, after V lost 6 bases and J lost 6 bases. The CDR3 is made up of 15 amino acids. CDR3 nucleotides: TGTGCCAGCAGCATCGGGACTAGCCGGCAACAGACCCAGTACTTC. Amino acid sequence: CASSIGTSRQQTQYF.

This chain links TRBV7-2 with TRBJ1-2; the match to TRBD1 covers 7 bases. Germline V lookup: CDR1 SGHTA, CDR2 FQGNSA. Unmatched junction bases numbered 9, after V lost 4 bases and J lost 4 bases. The CDR3 runs to 15 residues. The CDR3: CASSSPGTAGYGYTF. In DNA, the CDR3 is TGTGCCAGCAGCTCCCCTGGGACAGCAGGCTATGGCTACACCTTC.

This clone was seen only once. The sample carries other DNA sequences with the same CDR3. The J gene is TRBJ2-2, the V gene TRBV29-1, with 10 bases matching TRBD1. The CDR3 is made up of 14 amino acids. Trimming cost V 6 bases and J 2 bases; bases outside gene matches: 3. Germline values: CDR1 SQVTM, CDR2 ANQGSEA. The CDR3 region is CSVDRGLNTGELFF. CDR3 nucleotide sequence: TGCAGCGTAGACAGGGGGCTAAACACCGGGGAGCTGTTTTTT.

The chain employs TRBV2 and TRBJ2-3, with a weak D call TRBD1 (6 bases). Germline assignment: CDR1 SNHLY and CDR2 FYNNEI. CDR3 size: 13 residues. V lost 4 bases, J lost 5 bases, and 10 bases lay in between. CDR3: CASSVTGIDTQYF. As DNA, the CDR3 is TGTGCCAGCAGTGTAACAGGGATAGATACGCAGTATTTT.

This chain links TRBV7-2 with TRBJ2-3, with 8 bases lining up with TRBD2. Germline V gene data show CDR1 as SGHTA and CDR2 as FQGNSA. This CDR3 spans 17 amino acids. Trimming removed 3 bases from V and 1 base from J; junction bases left unmatched: 9. CDR3 bases: TGTGCCAGCAGCTTCGGGGGGGGTGGACTAGGCACAGATACGCAGTATTTT. This sequence encodes CASSFGGGGLGTDTQYF.

The gene calls are TRBV27 and TRBJ2-7; D is unresolved. The germline V and J ends were trimmed by 5 bases and 7 bases, with 24 bases remaining between them. The CDR3 consists of 16 residues. CDR1 and CDR2 from the germline V gene are MNHEY and SMNVEV (reference sequence). The CDR3 DNA reads TGTGCCAGCAGTCTGAGTCGTCCGGTTTCTTCTCGGGAGCAGTACTTC. This gives the protein CASSLSRPVSSREQYF.

The chain links TRBV4-3 to TRBJ2-1; TRBD2 matches at 9 bases. Per germline, CDR1 LGHNA and CDR2 YSLEER. Trimming took 0 bases from V and 7 from J; bases not matched to a gene: 7. The CDR3 consists of 16 residues. CDR3: CASSQDLGGGANEQFF. CDR3 nucleotide sequence: TGCGCCAGCAGCCAAGATCTTGGCGGGGGGGCAAATGAGCAGTTCTTC.

The chain recombines TRBV30 with TRBJ1-1; tentative D call: TRBD1 (5 bases). Germline values: CDR1 GTSNPN, CDR2 SVGIG (reference sequence). The CDR3 is made up of 15 amino acids. V dropped 5 bases and J dropped 2 bases, with 18 bases sitting between them. This chain's CDR3 is CAWGLSGLVNTEAFF. The CDR3 DNA reads as TGTGCCTGGGGCCTATCGGGACTGGTCAACACTGAAGCTTTCTTT. Full variable domain (missing parts from reference TRBV30 and TRBJ1-1): SQTIHQWPATLVQPVGSPLSLECTVEGTSNPNLYWYRQAAGRGLQLLFYSVGIGQISSEVPQNLSASRPQDRQFILSSKKLLLSDSGFYLCAWGLSGLVNTEAFFGQGTRLTVV.

The chain couples TRBV6-1 to TRBJ2-5, with a weak D call TRBD2 (6 bases). Between the trimmed V and J ends, which lost 5 bases and 2 bases, there was a span of 12 bases. Per the germline V gene, CDR1 is MNHNS and CDR2 is SASEGT. This CDR3 region has 14 residues. CDR3: CASSIRGRQETQYF. As DNA, the CDR3 is TGTGCCAGCAGTATACGGGGGAGGCAAGAGACCCAGTACTTC.

The V call is TRBV2, the J call TRBJ2-7; 10 bases are shared with TRBD2. Germline V gene lookup returns CDR1 SNHLY and CDR2 FYNNEI. CDR3 length equals 16 residues. Trimming cost V 0 bases and J 4 bases; bases outside gene matches: 6. The CDR3 sequence: CASSEALAGVSYEQYF. CDR3 sequence (DNA): TGTGCCAGCAGTGAAGCGCTAGCGGGAGTGAGTTACGAGCAGTACTTC. The whole variable domain, filled in from reference TRBV2 and TRBJ2-7, reads EPEVTQTPSHQVTQMGQEVILRCVPISNHLYFYWYRQILGQKVEFLVSFYNNEISEKSEIFDDQFSVERPDGSNFTLKIRSTKLEDSAMYFCASSEALAGVSYEQYFGPGTRLTVT.

The V gene is TRBV4-1, the J gene TRBJ2-3, with 8 bases matching TRBD2. J gave up 4 bases and V 1 base, and 4 bases lay outside the gene matches. The CDR3 runs to 15 residues. Per germline, CDR1 MGHRA and CDR2 YSYEKL. CDR3 sequence (DNA): TGCGCCAGCAGCCAAGCGGGAGGGCAATCAGATACGCAGTATTTT. It yields the protein CASSQAGGQSDTQYF.

As DNA, the CDR3 is TGTGCCAGCTCACCCTCGGAGGGCAGGATCACAGATACGCAGTATTTT. It codes for CASSPSEGRITDTQYF. The chain couples TRBV18 to TRBJ2-3; D is possibly TRBD2 (6 bases). The CDR3 runs 16 residues. Germline loops: CDR1 KGHSH, CDR2 LQKENI. V shed 3 bases and J shed 2 bases, with 15 bases lying between them.

The chain uses TRBV9 and TRBJ2-3; tentative D call: TRBD2 (5 bases). The CDR3 is 16 residues long. The germline CDR1 and CDR2 sequences are SGDLS and YYNGEE. The V end was cut by 0 bases, the J end by 2 bases, with 13 bases between. The CDR3 spells CASSVGSGFYTDTQYF. The CDR3 DNA follows: TGTGCCAGCAGCGTAGGCTCGGGATTTTACACAGATACGCAGTATTTT.

This chain connects TRBV7-8 to TRBJ2-2; D is possibly TRBD2 (5 bases). The CDR3 contains 16 residues. V dropped 2 bases and J dropped 5 bases, with 15 bases sitting between them. Germline V gene lookup returns CDR1 SGHVS and CDR2 FQNEAQ. The CDR3 is CASSLFRLPGTGELFF. The CDR3 DNA is TGTGCCAGCAGCTTATTCAGACTCCCGGGGACCGGGGAGCTGTTTTTT.

CDR3 region: CASGQGSTRGQPQHF. CDR3 DNA: TGTGCCAGCGGACAAGGGTCCACCAGGGGACAGCCCCAGCATTTT. V gene TRBV6-6 combines with J gene TRBJ1-5, with D possibly matching TRBD1 (6 bases). Germline CDR1 is MNHNY and CDR2 is SVGAGI (reference sequence). Between the trimmed V and J ends, which lost 8 bases and 7 bases, there was a span of 21 bases. CDR3 length: 15 residues.

V is TRBV2 and J is TRBJ2-5, with D unclear. Deletions cut 5 bases from V and 4 bases from J, with 14 bases between. Germline V gene data show CDR1 as SNHLY and CDR2 as FYNNEI. The CDR3 extends over 14 amino acids. The CDR3 sequence is CASSKSTPRETQYF. CDR3 in DNA: TGTGCCAGCAGTAAATCCACGCCCAGAGAGACCCAGTACTTC.

The CDR3 DNA is TGTGCTAGTGGTTTGGGGCTGGGACAGTCCTACAATGAGCAGTTCTTC. This translates into CASGLGLGQSYNEQFF. The chain employs TRBV12-5 and TRBJ2-1; 7 bases line up with TRBD1. Germline assignment: CDR1 LGHNT and CDR2 FRNRAP. The V gene end was trimmed by 1 base and the J gene end by 1 base; junction bases not matched to a gene: 4. This CDR3 has 16 residues.